This is a list of T cell receptor beta chains from one sample in a study of blood T cell repertoires in COVID-19. The method was immunoSEQ multiplex PCR; TCRdb's version includes in-frame clones alone and lacks a portion of them. The sample consists of about 180,000 clones, about 81% of them appearing once. The sequencing input was peripheral blood. The receptors derive from an elderly woman with COVID-19, enrolled during active disease. Both conserved end residues are part of each CDR3. A D gene is named only where the DNA matches it firmly. Clone size is shown for a subset of rows, as once, few, many or a class of expanded clone.

clone_size j_call cdr3_length d_call v_call cdr3_nt cdr3_aa
. TRBJ2-1 16 TRBD2 TRBV27 TGTGCCAGCAGTCTAGAACTAGCGGGAGTGTACAATGAGCAGTTCTTC CASSLELAGVYNEQFF
. TRBJ2-7 16 TRBD2 TRBV19 TGTGCCAGTAGTATGGTCCGGACTAGCGGATCCTACGAGCAGTACTTC CASSMVRTSGSYEQYF
. TRBJ2-7 14 . TRBV19 TGTGCCAGTCGTTCCGGGACATACGCCTACGAGCAGTACTTC CASRSGTYAYEQYF
few TRBJ1-6 12 . TRBV2 TGTGCCAGCAGTGGGGACTATTCACCCCTCCACTTT CASSGDYSPLHF
. TRBJ2-5 16 TRBD1 TRBV18 TGTGCCAGCTCACCACCCACGGGACAGGGGAGCGAGACCCAGTACTTC CASSPPTGQGSETQYF
. TRBJ1-2 15 . TRBV3-1/TRBV3-2 TGTGCCAGCAGCTATTCAGACAGTCTTCACTATGGCTACACCTTC CASSYSDSLHYGYTF
. TRBJ1-1 13 . TRBV4-2 TGTGCCAGCAGCCAAGCCAAGGGGGGGGCCTCTTTCTTT CASSQAKGGASFF
. TRBJ1-5 15 TRBD1 TRBV19 TGTGCCAGTAGTCCCGGGACAGGGGGCAATCAGCCCCAGCATTTT CASSPGTGGNQPQHF
. TRBJ1-5 14 TRBD1 TRBV4-2 TGTGCCAGCAGCCGGGGACAGGGAGATCAGCCCCAGCATTTT CASSRGQGDQPQHF
. TRBJ1-6 13 . TRBV23-1 TGCGCCAGCAGCCGGGACAAAAATTCACCCCTCCACTTT CASSRDKNSPLHF
. TRBJ1-2 12 . TRBV2 TGTGCCAGCAGCGACAGGACCTATGGCTACACCTTC CASSDRTYGYTF
once TRBJ1-1 18 TRBD1 TRBV27 TGTGCCAGCAGGTCCTTTAAAGGGGGCGCAAAGATGAACACTGAAGCTTTCTTT CASRSFKGGAKMNTEAFF
few TRBJ1-2 15 . TRBV6-4 TGTGCCAGCAGTGACTCCAACAGGGCCACAAAGGGCTACACCTTC CASSDSNRATKGYTF
. TRBJ1-1 13 . TRBV10-2 TGCGCCAGCAGCTCCCAGGGAGGAACTGAAGCTTTCTTT CASSSQGGTEAFF
. TRBJ2-7 11 TRBD2 TRBV20-1 TGCAGTGCAGCGGGGGCCTACGAGCAGTACTTC CSAAGAYEQYF